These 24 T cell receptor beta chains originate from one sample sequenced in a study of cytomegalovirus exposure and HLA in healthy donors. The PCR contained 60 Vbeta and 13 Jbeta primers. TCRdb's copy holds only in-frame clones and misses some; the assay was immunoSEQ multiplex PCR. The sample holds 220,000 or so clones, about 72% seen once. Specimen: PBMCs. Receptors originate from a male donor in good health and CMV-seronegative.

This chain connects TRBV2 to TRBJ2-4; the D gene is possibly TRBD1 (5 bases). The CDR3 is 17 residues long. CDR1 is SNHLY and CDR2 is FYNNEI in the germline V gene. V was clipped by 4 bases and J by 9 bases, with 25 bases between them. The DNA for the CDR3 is TGTGCCAGCAGTGTATTGCGAGGACAACCTAGGTCCGGCATTCAGTACTTC. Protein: CASSVLRGQPRSGIQYF.

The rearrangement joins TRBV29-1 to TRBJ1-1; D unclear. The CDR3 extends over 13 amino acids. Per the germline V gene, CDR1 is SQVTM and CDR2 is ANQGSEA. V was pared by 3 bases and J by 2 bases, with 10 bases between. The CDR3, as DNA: TGCAGCGTTGAGCGGACTTATAACACTGAAGCTTTCTTT. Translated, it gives CSVERTYNTEAFF.

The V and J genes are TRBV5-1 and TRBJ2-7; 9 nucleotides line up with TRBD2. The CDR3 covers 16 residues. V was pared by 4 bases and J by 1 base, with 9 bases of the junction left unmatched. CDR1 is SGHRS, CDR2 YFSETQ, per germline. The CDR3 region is CASSLSLAGTSYEQYF. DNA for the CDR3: TGCGCCAGCAGCCTTAGCCTAGCGGGGACTTCCTACGAGCAGTACTTC.

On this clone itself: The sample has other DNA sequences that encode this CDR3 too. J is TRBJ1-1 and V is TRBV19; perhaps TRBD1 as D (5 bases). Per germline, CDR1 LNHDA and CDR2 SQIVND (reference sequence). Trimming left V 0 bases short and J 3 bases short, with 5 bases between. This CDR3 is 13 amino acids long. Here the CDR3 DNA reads TGTGCCAGTAGTATAGACAGGGACACTGAAGCTTTCTTT. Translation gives CASSIDRDTEAFF.

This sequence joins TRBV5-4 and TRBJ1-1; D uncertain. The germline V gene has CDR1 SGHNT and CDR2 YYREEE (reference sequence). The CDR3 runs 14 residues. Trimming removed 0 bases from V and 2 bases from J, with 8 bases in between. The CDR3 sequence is CASSLDRQNTEAFF. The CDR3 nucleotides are TGTGCCAGCAGCTTGGACAGACAAAACACTGAAGCTTTCTTT. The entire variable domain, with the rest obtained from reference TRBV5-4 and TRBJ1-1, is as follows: ETGVTQSPTHLIKTRGQQVTLRCSSQSGHNTVSWYQQALGQGPQFIFQYYREEENGRGNFPPRFSGLQFPNYSSELNVNALELDDSALYLCASSLDRQNTEAFFGQGTRLTVV.

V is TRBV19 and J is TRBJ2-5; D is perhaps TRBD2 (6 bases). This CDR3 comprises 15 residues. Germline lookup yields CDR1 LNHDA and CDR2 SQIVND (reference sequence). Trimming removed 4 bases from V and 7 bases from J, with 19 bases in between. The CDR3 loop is CASSKTIGGARTQYF. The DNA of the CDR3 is TGTGCCAGTAGTAAAACAATCGGGGGAGCTCGGACCCAGTACTTC. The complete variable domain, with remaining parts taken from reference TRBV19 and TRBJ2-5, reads DGGITQSPKYLFRKEGQNVTLSCEQNLNHDAMYWYRQDPGQGLRLIYYSQIVNDFQKGDIAEGYSVSREKKESFPLTVTSAQKNPTAFYLCASSKTIGGARTQYFGPGTRLLVL.

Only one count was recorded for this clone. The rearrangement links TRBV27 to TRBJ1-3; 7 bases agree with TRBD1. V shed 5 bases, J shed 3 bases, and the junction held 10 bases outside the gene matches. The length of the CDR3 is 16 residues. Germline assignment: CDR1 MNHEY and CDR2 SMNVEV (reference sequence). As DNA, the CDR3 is TGTGCCAGCAGTCCCGTAGCTACAGGGGTTGGAAACACCATATATTTT. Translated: CASSPVATGVGNTIYF.

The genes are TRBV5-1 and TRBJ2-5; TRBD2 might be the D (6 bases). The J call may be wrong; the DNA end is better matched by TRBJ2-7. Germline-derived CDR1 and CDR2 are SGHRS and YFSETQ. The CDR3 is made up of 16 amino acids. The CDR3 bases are TGCGCCAGCAGCTTGGTTGGGGGGTCAGGCTCCTACGAGCAGTACTTC. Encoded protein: CASSLVGGSGSYEQYF.

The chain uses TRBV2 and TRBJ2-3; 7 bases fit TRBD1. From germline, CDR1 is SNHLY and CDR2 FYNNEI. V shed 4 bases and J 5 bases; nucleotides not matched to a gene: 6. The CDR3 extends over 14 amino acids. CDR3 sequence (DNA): TGTGCCAGCAGTGCAGGGGGTAGGGGAGATACGCAGTATTTT. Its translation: CASSAGGRGDTQYF. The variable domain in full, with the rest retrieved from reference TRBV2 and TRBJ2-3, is EPEVTQTPSHQVTQMGQEVILRCVPISNHLYFYWYRQILGQKVEFLVSFYNNEISEKSEIFDDQFSVERPDGSNFTLKIRSTKLEDSAMYFCASSAGGRGDTQYFGPGTRLTVL.

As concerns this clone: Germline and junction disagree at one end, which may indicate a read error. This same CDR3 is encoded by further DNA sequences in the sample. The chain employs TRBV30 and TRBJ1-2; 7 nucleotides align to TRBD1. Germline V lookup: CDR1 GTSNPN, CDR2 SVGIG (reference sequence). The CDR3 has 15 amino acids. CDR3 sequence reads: CAWSVRGQINYGYTF. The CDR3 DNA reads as TGCGCCTGGAGTGTACGGGGACAGATAAACTATGGCTACACCTTC.

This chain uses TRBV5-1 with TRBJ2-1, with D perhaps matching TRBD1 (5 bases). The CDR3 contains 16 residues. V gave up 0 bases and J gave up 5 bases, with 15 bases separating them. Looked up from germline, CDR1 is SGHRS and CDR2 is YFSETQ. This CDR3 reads CASSLAGWNRNNEQFF. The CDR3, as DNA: TGCGCCAGCAGCTTGGCCGGTTGGAACAGGAACAATGAGCAGTTCTTC.

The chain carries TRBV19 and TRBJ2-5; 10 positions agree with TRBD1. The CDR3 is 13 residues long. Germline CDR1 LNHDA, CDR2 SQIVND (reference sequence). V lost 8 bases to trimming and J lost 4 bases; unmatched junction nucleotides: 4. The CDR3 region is CASGRTGGETQYF. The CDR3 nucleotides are TGTGCCAGTGGGAGGACAGGGGGAGAGACCCAGTACTTC.

CDR3 in DNA: TGTGCCAGTATGCGCGACACCGGGGAGCTGTTTTTT. This sequence encodes CASMRDTGELFF. V gene TRBV19 combines with J gene TRBJ2-2, with unresolved D. Germline CDR1 LNHDA, CDR2 SQIVND (reference sequence). The V end lost 7 bases, the J end lost 3 bases, and 6 bases lay between the germline ends. CDR3 length: 12 amino acids.

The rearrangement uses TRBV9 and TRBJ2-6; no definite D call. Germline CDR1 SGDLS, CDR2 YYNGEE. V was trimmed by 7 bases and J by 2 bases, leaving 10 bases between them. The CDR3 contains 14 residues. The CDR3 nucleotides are TGTGCCAGCTCCGGTATGGCTGGGGCCAACGTCCTGACTTTC. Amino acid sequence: CASSGMAGANVLTF.

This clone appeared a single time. The CDR3 protein is CAWSVDGPGGPQHF. The CDR3 coding sequence is TGTGCCTGGAGTGTAGACGGGCCTGGAGGGCCCCAGCATTTT. J is TRBJ1-5 and V is TRBV30; D remains unclear. Germline V lookup: CDR1 GTSNPN, CDR2 SVGIG (reference sequence). The CDR3 has 14 residues. V lost 0 bases, J lost 9 bases, and 15 bases lay in between.

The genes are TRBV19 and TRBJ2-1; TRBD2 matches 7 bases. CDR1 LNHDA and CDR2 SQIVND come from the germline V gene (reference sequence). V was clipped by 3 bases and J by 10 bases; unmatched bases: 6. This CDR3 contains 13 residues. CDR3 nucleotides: TGTGCCAGTAGTATTGGGACTAACGGGGAGCAGTTCTTC. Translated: CASSIGTNGEQFF. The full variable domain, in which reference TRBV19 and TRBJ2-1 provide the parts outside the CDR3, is DGGITQSPKYLFRKEGQNVTLSCEQNLNHDAMYWYRQDPGQGLRLIYYSQIVNDFQKGDIAEGYSVSREKKESFPLTVTSAQKNPTAFYLCASSIGTNGEQFFGPGTRLTVL.

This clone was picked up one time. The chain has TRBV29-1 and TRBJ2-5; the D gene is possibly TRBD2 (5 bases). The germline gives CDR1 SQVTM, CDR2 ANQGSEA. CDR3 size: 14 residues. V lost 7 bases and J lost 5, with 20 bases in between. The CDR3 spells CSALAAVGWETQYF. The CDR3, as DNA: TGCAGCGCCCTGGCAGCGGTTGGATGGGAGACCCAGTACTTC.

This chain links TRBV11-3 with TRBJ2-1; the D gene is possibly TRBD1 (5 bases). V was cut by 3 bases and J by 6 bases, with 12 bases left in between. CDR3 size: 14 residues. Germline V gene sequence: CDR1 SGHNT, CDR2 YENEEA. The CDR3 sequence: CASSFAGLSNEQFF. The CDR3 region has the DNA TGTGCCAGCAGCTTTGCAGGGCTTTCCAATGAGCAGTTCTTC.

CDR3 region: CASSTPTGWQPQHF. The CDR3 DNA follows: TGTGCCAGTAGTACGCCGACAGGGTGGCAGCCCCAGCATTTT. The chain joins TRBV19 to TRBJ1-5, with 7 nucleotides matching TRBD1. The CDR3 runs to 14 residues. V trimming: 4 bases; J trimming: 7 bases; junction bases outside the gene matches: 7. Germline CDR1 and CDR2: LNHDA and SQIVND (reference sequence).

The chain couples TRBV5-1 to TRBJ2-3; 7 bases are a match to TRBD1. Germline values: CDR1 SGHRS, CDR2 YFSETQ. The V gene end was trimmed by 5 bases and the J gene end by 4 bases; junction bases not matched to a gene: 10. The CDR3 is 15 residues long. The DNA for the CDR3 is TGCGCCAGCAGACACGGGACAGTAGGCGCAGATACGCAGTATTTT. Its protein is CASRHGTVGADTQYF. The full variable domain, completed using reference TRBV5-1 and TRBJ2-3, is KAGVTQTPRYLIKTRGQQVTLSCSPISGHRSVSWYQQTPGQGLQFLFEYFSETQRNKGNFPGRFSGRQFSNSRSEMNVSTLELGDSALYLCASRHGTVGADTQYFGPGTRLTVL.

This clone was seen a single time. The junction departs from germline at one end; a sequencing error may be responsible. CDR3 region: CASSFVGAPWDF. CDR3 nucleotide sequence: TGCGCCAGCAGCTTTGTGGGAGCGCCATGGGACTTC. The rearrangement links TRBV5-1 to TRBJ2-4; the D gene is possibly TRBD2 (5 bases). CDR3 length: 12 amino acids. Germline values: CDR1 SGHRS, CDR2 YFSETQ.

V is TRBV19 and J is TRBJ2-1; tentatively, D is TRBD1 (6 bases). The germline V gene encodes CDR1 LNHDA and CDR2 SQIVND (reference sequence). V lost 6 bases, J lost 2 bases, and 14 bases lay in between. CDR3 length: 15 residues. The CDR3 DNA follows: TGTGCCAGTAGCGTGACCGGGACACCCTACAATGAGCAGTTCTTC. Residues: CASSVTGTPYNEQFF.

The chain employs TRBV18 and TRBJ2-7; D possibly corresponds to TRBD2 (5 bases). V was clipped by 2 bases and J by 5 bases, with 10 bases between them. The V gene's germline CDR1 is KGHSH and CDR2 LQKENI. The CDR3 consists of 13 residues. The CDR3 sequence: CASSPAGRDEQYF. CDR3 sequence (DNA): TGTGCCAGCTCACCAGCGGGTCGAGACGAGCAGTACTTC. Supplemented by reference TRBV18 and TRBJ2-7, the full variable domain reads NAGVMQNPRHLVRRRGQEARLRCSPMKGHSHVYWYRQLPEEGLKFMVYLQKENIIDESGMPKERFSAEFPKEGPSILRIQQVVRGDSAAYFCASSPAGRDEQYFGPGTRLTVT.

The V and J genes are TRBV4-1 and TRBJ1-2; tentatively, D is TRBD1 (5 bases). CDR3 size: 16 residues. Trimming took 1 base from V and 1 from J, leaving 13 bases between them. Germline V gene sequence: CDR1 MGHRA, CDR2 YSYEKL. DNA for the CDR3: TGCGCCAGCAGCCAAGGAAAACAGGCGAATAACTATGGCTACACCTTC. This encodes CASSQGKQANNYGYTF.